The 32 T cell receptor beta chains presented below share a single source sample, sequenced in a study of naive and memory T cell subsets. These TCRs' antigens remain unknown. Both TRBC1 and TRBC2 were covered by a beta constant-region primer of two equimolar oligonucleotides. The ligated cDNA underwent four PCR rounds using SP2 and nested alpha and beta constant-region primers. TCRdb processed the UMI-ligation and nested PCR reads anew with MiXCR; each CDR3 protein has one entry. Of roughly 140,000 distinct CDR3 sequences in the sample, approximately 20% were seen once. Study-wide findings and caveats: Possibly reflecting memory cells re-expressing CD45RA, a few larger clonotypes occurred in naive repertoires, especially CD8.

Material: naive CD8+ T cells from blood. The receptors derive from a human donor in good health.

This clonotype was detected a few times. CDR3 nucleotide sequence: TGTGCCAGCAGTGAAGGACAGCGCTTCTCTGGAAACACCATATATTTT. It encodes CASSEGQRFSGNTIYF. The chain combines TRBV2 with TRBJ1-3, with a possible D match to TRBD1 (5 bases). Looked up from germline, CDR1 is SNHLY and CDR2 is FYNNEI. The CDR3 consists of 16 residues. V lost 1 base and J lost 0, with 10 bases in between.

The CDR3 coding sequence is TGTGCCAGCAGCGTAGAGGGGGGAGGAGGGTACAATGAGCAGTTCTTC. It codes for CASSVEGGGGYNEQFF. The rearrangement links TRBV9 to TRBJ2-1; perhaps D is TRBD1 or TRBD2 (6 bases each). From germline, CDR1 is SGDLS and CDR2 YYNGEE. This CDR3 is built from 16 residues. With 0 bases removed from V and 4 bases from J, the gap between germline ends came to 14 bases. Looking up the rest from reference TRBV9 and TRBJ2-1 gives the full variable domain: DSGVTQTPKHLITATGQRVTLRCSPRSGDLSVYWYQQSLDQGLQFLIQYYNGEERAKGNILERFSAQQFPDLHSELNLSSLELGDSALYFCASSVEGGGGYNEQFFGPGTRLTVL.

The chain combines TRBV29-1 with TRBJ2-1, with 9 positions matching TRBD1. This CDR3 region has 12 residues. V lost 6 bases, J lost 10 bases, and 7 bases stayed unmatched. Per the germline V gene, CDR1 is SQVTM and CDR2 is ANQGSEA. This CDR3 reads CSVQTGTGEQFF. The CDR3, as DNA: TGCAGCGTCCAAACCGGGACAGGGGAGCAGTTCTTC.

This clonotype was recorded at least ten times. The V call is TRBV6-5, the J call TRBJ1-2; D remains unclear. Trimming took off 0 bases at V and 7 bases at J, with 9 bases between the two ends. This CDR3 is 13 amino acids long. Germline V gene sequence: CDR1 MNHEY, CDR2 SVGAGI. CDR3 sequence reads: CASSYSEEAGYTF. The CDR3 nucleotides read TGTGCCAGCAGTTACTCGGAGGAAGCTGGCTACACCTTC.

The gene calls are TRBV7-6 and TRBJ2-7; maybe TRBD2 (5 bases). Between the trimmed V and J ends, which lost 2 bases and 3 bases, there was a span of 17 bases. The CDR3 has 16 residues. Germline loops: CDR1 SGHVS, CDR2 FNYEAQ. The CDR3 DNA is TGTGCCAGCAGCTTAAGCGAGGGCCCTATGGTCTACGAGCAGTACTTC. It codes for CASSLSEGPMVYEQYF.

This clonotype was counted between two and nine times. An end of the junction differs from the germline gene, which may be a read error. This chain joins TRBV6-2 or TRBV6-3 and TRBJ1-5; D gene ambiguous. CDR3 length: 13 amino acids. CDR1 MNHEY and CDR2 SVGEGT come from the germline V gene. In DNA, the CDR3 is TGTGCCAGCACCACCGAGTACAATCGGCCCCAGCATTTT. Its protein product is CASTTEYNRPQHF.

The sample holds a few counts of this clonotype. The V and J genes are TRBV10-3 and TRBJ2-3; 10 bases are a match to TRBD1. Germline assignment: CDR1 ENHRY and CDR2 SYGVKD. V shed 6 bases and J 1 base; nucleotides not matched to a gene: 7. This CDR3 is built from 16 residues. The CDR3 is CAIRRDRGLGTDTQYF. As DNA, the CDR3 is TGTGCCATCAGAAGGGACAGGGGATTGGGCACAGATACGCAGTATTTT.

This clonotype was counted only a few times. V is TRBV27 and J is TRBJ2-3; no firm D call. Trimming removed 3 bases from V and 0 bases from J, with 7 bases in between. Germline V gene lookup returns CDR1 MNHEY and CDR2 SMNVEV (reference sequence). The CDR3 covers 14 residues. The CDR3 DNA follows: TGTGCCAGCAGTTTCTCCCCCAGCACAGATACGCAGTATTTT. Protein product: CASSFSPSTDTQYF.

This clonotype has ten or more counts. The chain links TRBV24-1 to TRBJ1-5, with D uncertain. V lost 3 bases to trimming and J lost 2 bases, with 13 bases between them. Germline CDR1 reads KGHDR; CDR2 reads SFDVKD. This CDR3 has 16 amino acids. In DNA, the CDR3 is TGTGCCACCAGTGATGGACCACAGTGGGGCAATCAGCCCCAGCATTTT. This translates into CATSDGPQWGNQPQHF.

In its sample, this clonotype was seen many times. J is TRBJ2-3 and V is TRBV7-6; 7 bases line up with TRBD2. Germline lookup yields CDR1 SGHVS and CDR2 FNYEAQ. This CDR3 is built from 15 residues. The J segment lost 2 bases and the V segment lost 1 base, leaving 3 bases of the junction unmatched. For the CDR3, the DNA is TGTGCCAGCAGCTTAGGGGACTACACCACAGATACGCAGTATTTT. This encodes CASSLGDYTTDTQYF.

This chain links TRBV3-1 with TRBJ2-5; unclear D gene. CDR3 length: 16 amino acids. Germline V gives CDR1 LGHDT, CDR2 YNNKEL (reference sequence). The V and J ends lost 0 bases and 4 bases respectively, with 15 bases between them. The CDR3 nucleotides read TGTGCCAGCAGCCAAGATAAGCCACGCCGGATAGAGACCCAGTACTTC. Translated, it gives CASSQDKPRRIETQYF.

The rearrangement uses TRBV28 and TRBJ2-4; 9 nucleotides line up with TRBD2. This CDR3 has 14 residues. The V and J ends lost 2 bases and 8 bases, in that order; junction bases with no gene match: 4. Per germline, CDR1 MDHEN and CDR2 SYDVKM. The CDR3 reads CASSLGSGRHIQYF. The CDR3 bases are TGTGCCAGCAGTTTAGGTAGCGGGAGACACATTCAGTACTTC.

This clonotype has just a few counts. The CDR3 DNA reads as TGTGCCAGCAGCTTACCCGGAGCAGCGAGGGAGCAGTACTTC. Translation: CASSLPGAAREQYF. This chain uses TRBV7-8 with TRBJ2-7; no definite D call. CDR3 length: 14 residues. The germline V and J ends were trimmed by 2 bases and 7 bases, with 15 bases remaining between them. Looked up from germline, CDR1 is SGHVS and CDR2 is FQNEAQ.

V is TRBV5-1 and J is TRBJ2-1; 8 nucleotides agree with TRBD1. V trimming: 2 bases; J trimming: 3 bases; junction bases outside the gene matches: 10. This CDR3 contains 17 residues. Germline V gives CDR1 SGHRS, CDR2 YFSETQ. The CDR3: CASSFDRTGSIYNEQFF. As DNA, the CDR3 is TGCGCCAGCAGCTTTGACCGGACAGGGTCCATCTACAATGAGCAGTTCTTC.

The chain couples TRBV27 to TRBJ2-5, with 11 bases that match TRBD2. Germline V CDR1 and CDR2: MNHEY, SMNVEV (reference sequence). V lost 4 bases and J lost 0; bases outside the gene matches: 4. The CDR3 totals 16 residues. The CDR3, as DNA: TGTGCCAGCAGTTCCCCGGGACTAGCGGACCAAGAGACCCAGTACTTC. Its translation is CASSSPGLADQETQYF.

This clonotype was counted ten times or more. The chain joins TRBV28 to TRBJ1-5; D is unclear. The CDR3 totals 11 residues. Germline V gene data show CDR1 as MDHEN and CDR2 as SYDVKM. V shed 6 bases and J shed 3 bases, with 3 bases lying between them. The CDR3, as DNA: TGTGCCAGCAGCTTCAATCAGCCCCAGCATTTT. This sequence encodes CASSFNQPQHF. The whole variable domain, remainder taken from reference TRBV28 and TRBJ1-5, is DVKVTQSSRYLVKRTGEKVFLECVQDMDHENMFWYRQDPGLGLRLIYFSYDVKMKEKGDIPEGYSVSREKKERFSLILESASTNQTSMYLCASSFNQPQHFGDGTRLSIL.

This clonotype was seen a handful of times. This rearrangement joins TRBV29-1 to TRBJ2-3; D is tentatively TRBD1 or TRBD2 (5 bases each). The CDR3 has 15 amino acids. CDR1 and CDR2 (germline): SQVTM, ANQGSEA. The germline V and J ends were trimmed by 5 bases and 4 bases, with 19 bases remaining between them. In nucleotides, the CDR3 is TGCAGCGTTAATAAGAGGGCAGGGCTCCCAGATACGCAGTATTTT. It translates to CSVNKRAGLPDTQYF.

There are a few counts of this clonotype. This chain joins TRBV28 and TRBJ2-7; 11 nucleotides line up with TRBD2. Germline V gene sequence: CDR1 MDHEN, CDR2 SYDVKM. The CDR3 runs 15 residues. The trim removed 6 bases at V and 0 bases at J, leaving 4 bases unmatched. As DNA, the CDR3 is TGTGCCAGCAGCCAGGGACTAGCGGTCTCCTACGAGCAGTACTTC. This gives the protein CASSQGLAVSYEQYF.

The gene calls are TRBV10-3 and TRBJ1-5, with D maybe TRBD1 (5 bases). This CDR3 spans 17 amino acids. V dropped 3 bases and J dropped 6 bases, with 21 bases sitting between them. Germline CDR1 reads ENHRY; CDR2 reads SYGVKD. CDR3 in amino acids: CAISDSEGSSGAQPQHF. The CDR3 nucleotides are TGTGCCATCAGTGATTCTGAGGGATCGAGTGGGGCTCAGCCCCAGCATTTT.

CDR3 loop: CASRDPQTAYYEQYF. As DNA, the CDR3 is TGTGCCAGCAGGGACCCACAGACCGCGTACTACGAGCAGTACTTC. The chain recombines TRBV6-6 with TRBJ2-7, with D hard to call. The CDR3 sequence is 15 residues long. CDR1 MNHNY and CDR2 SVGAGI come from the germline V gene (reference sequence). V was cut by 6 bases and J by 3 bases, with 18 bases left in between.

This chain uses TRBV11-2 with TRBJ2-1, with 12 bases identical to TRBD2. The CDR3 runs to 15 residues. Germline loops: CDR1 SGHAT, CDR2 FQNNGV. The ends lost 1 base at V and 8 bases at J; junction bases unmatched: 3. The CDR3 DNA reads as TGTGCCAGCAGCTTAGGGACTAGCGGGACGGATGAGCAGTTCTTC. As protein: CASSLGTSGTDEQFF.

This clonotype appeared a few times. One junction end disagrees with the germline gene, perhaps due to a read error. The chain joins TRBV7-2 to TRBJ2-7, with D possibly TRBD2 on 5 matching bases. There are 9 residues in the CDR3. CDR1 is SGHTA and CDR2 is FQGNSA in the germline V gene. The CDR3 sequence is CASSLSRGF. The CDR3 nucleotides read TGTGCCAGCAGCTTATCCCGGGGTTTC.

This clonotype was observed a handful of times. V is TRBV19 and J is TRBJ2-6; D not certain. Trimming took 7 bases from V and 3 from J, leaving 13 bases between them. Germline V gives CDR1 LNHDA, CDR2 SQIVND (reference sequence). CDR3 length: 15 residues. The CDR3 is CASMSPPHGANVLTF. The CDR3 DNA reads TGTGCCAGTATGTCCCCACCGCATGGGGCCAACGTCCTGACTTTC.

The chain couples TRBV28 to TRBJ1-1, with D maybe TRBD1 (6 bases). Germline CDR1 reads MDHEN; CDR2 reads SYDVKM. V dropped 4 bases and J dropped 2 bases, with 14 bases sitting between them. The CDR3 totals 15 residues. The CDR3 loop is CASSSYGTINTEAFF. CDR3 DNA sequence: TGTGCCAGCAGTTCGTATGGGACAATCAACACTGAAGCTTTCTTT.

This clonotype has only a few counts. This chain joins TRBV29-1 and TRBJ2-7, with 9 bases aligning to TRBD1. The junction had 6 bases not matched to a gene; V was cut back by 7 bases and J by 2 bases. Germline CDR1 SQVTM, CDR2 ANQGSEA. The CDR3 spans 13 residues. CDR3 sequence (DNA): TGCAGCGGGAGGGGACAGGGAACCTACGAGCAGTACTTC. Its translation is CSGRGQGTYEQYF.

There are many counts of this clonotype. This chain joins TRBV27 and TRBJ2-7; 11 bases agree with TRBD2. Germline assignment: CDR1 MNHEY and CDR2 SMNVEV (reference sequence). The CDR3 loop spans 14 amino acids. V was pared by 6 bases and J by 3 bases, with 4 bases of the junction left unmatched. This chain's CDR3 is CASSLAGGGYEQYF. DNA of the CDR3: TGTGCCAGCAGCCTAGCGGGAGGCGGCTACGAGCAGTACTTC.

The chain has TRBV7-9 and TRBJ2-3; 7 bases agree with TRBD2. Germline CDR1 reads SEHNR; CDR2 reads FQNEAQ (reference sequence). After removal of 6 bases from V and 1 base from J, the junction contained 4 bases not matched to a gene. CDR3 length equals 14 residues. The CDR3 nucleotides are TGTGCCAGCAGGTATACTAGCGGCACAGATACGCAGTATTTT. Its protein product is CASRYTSGTDTQYF.

V and J are TRBV4-3 and TRBJ2-1, with D unclear. Germline V CDR1 and CDR2: LGHNA, YSLEER. V was pared by 2 bases and J by 3 bases, with 11 bases between. The CDR3 loop spans 15 amino acids. CDR3 sequence reads: CASSQIRNFYNEQFF. CDR3 sequence (DNA): TGCGCCAGCAGCCAAATACGGAACTTCTACAATGAGCAGTTCTTC.

V usage is TRBV18 and J usage is TRBJ1-1, with D unresolved. V was pared by 5 bases and J by 7 bases, with 11 bases between. The CDR3 loop spans 12 amino acids. Per the germline V gene, CDR1 is KGHSH and CDR2 is LQKENI. DNA for the CDR3: TGTGCCAGCTCATCCCTGGATGGTGAAGCTTTCTTT. It translates to CASSSLDGEAFF.

A few counts support this clonotype. This chain uses TRBV19 with TRBJ2-1, with D possibly matching TRBD2 (6 bases). The CDR3 spans 13 residues. Germline CDR1 is LNHDA and CDR2 is SQIVND (reference sequence). V lost 3 bases and J 6 bases, leaving 9 bases between the germline ends. The CDR3 sequence: CASSIQEGNEQFF. For the CDR3, the DNA is TGTGCCAGTAGTATTCAGGAGGGCAATGAGCAGTTCTTC.

A few counts support this clonotype. J is TRBJ2-3 and V is TRBV4-3; 9 bases line up with TRBD2. CDR1 and CDR2 from the germline V gene are LGHNA and YSLEER. The CDR3 covers 14 residues. J lost 5 bases, V lost 5 bases, and 5 bases had no gene match. The CDR3 sequence: CASSVRLAEDTQYF. CDR3 nucleotides: TGCGCCAGCAGCGTCCGACTAGCGGAAGATACGCAGTATTTT.

The chain joins TRBV6-1 to TRBJ2-7; unclear D gene. The V end lost 7 bases, the J end lost 4 bases, and 17 bases lay between the germline ends. Per the germline V gene, CDR1 is MNHNS and CDR2 is SASEGT. CDR3 length: 14 residues. The CDR3 coding sequence is TGTGCCAGCACGGAAATGGGTATGGGGTACGAGCAGTACTTC. It yields the protein CASTEMGMGYEQYF.